This is a list of T cell receptor beta chains from one sample in a study of T-cell memory formation after mild COVID-19. MiXCR, applied by TCRdb to the 5' RACE reads, yields one record per CDR3 protein. The data contain some 57,000 distinct CDR3 sequences, about 12% of them singletons. Sequencing was carried out using PBMCs or a T cell subset sorted from them (not recorded which). Receptor source: a man aged 18-30 years who had mild COVID-19 (a few samples of this study predate the infection). Cell type and time point are not known. CDR3s include the opening cysteine and the closing phenylalanine or tryptophan. Each record gives: clone size, J gene, D gene, V gene, CDR3 protein, CDR3 DNA. The D gene is left open where the match is weak. Rows may omit the clone size; those that give it use once, few, many or a size class.

clone size: .; J gene: TRBJ2-7; D gene: .; V gene: TRBV13; CDR3 protein: CASSLPGPTYEQYF; CDR3 DNA: TGTGCCAGCAGCTTGCCGGGACCTACCTACGAGCAGTACTTC
clone size: few; J gene: TRBJ2-1; D gene: TRBD2; V gene: TRBV6-2/TRBV6-3; CDR3 protein: CASSYPKHRLAGGVNEQFF; CDR3 DNA: TGTGCCAGCAGTTACCCCAAGCACAGACTAGCGGGGGGGGTCAATGAGCAGTTCTTC
clone size: many; J gene: TRBJ2-3; D gene: TRBD1; V gene: TRBV13; CDR3 protein: CASSDRQGESTDTQYF; CDR3 DNA: TGTGCCAGCAGCGACAGACAGGGGGAGAGCACAGATACGCAGTATTTT
clone size: few; J gene: TRBJ2-7; D gene: .; V gene: TRBV10-3; CDR3 protein: CAISEPIGGGGTTYEQYF; CDR3 DNA: TGTGCCATCAGTGAGCCGATAGGTGGGGGTGGAACCACCTACGAGCAGTACTTC
clone size: .; J gene: TRBJ2-5; D gene: TRBD1; V gene: TRBV24-1; CDR3 protein: CATSARTGDQETQYF; CDR3 DNA: TGTGCCACCAGTGCTCGGACAGGGGACCAAGAGACCCAGTACTTC
clone size: .; J gene: TRBJ2-2; D gene: .; V gene: TRBV7-3; CDR3 protein: CASSPSVGSGELFF; CDR3 DNA: TGTGCCAGCAGCCCCTCGGTGGGGAGCGGGGAGCTGTTTTTT
clone size: few; J gene: TRBJ1-5; D gene: .; V gene: TRBV4-1; CDR3 protein: CASSQTGHLNQPQHF; CDR3 DNA: TGCGCCAGCAGCCAGACGGGACACCTTAATCAGCCCCAGCATTTT
clone size: .; J gene: TRBJ1-6; D gene: .; V gene: TRBV15; CDR3 protein: CATSSAREGSPLHF; CDR3 DNA: TGTGCCACCAGCTCCGCGCGGGAGGGTTCACCCCTCCACTTT
clone size: .; J gene: TRBJ1-1; D gene: .; V gene: TRBV7-9; CDR3 protein: CASSHRDTEAFF; CDR3 DNA: TGTGCCAGCAGCCACCGGGACACTGAAGCTTTCTTT
clone size: many; J gene: TRBJ2-3; D gene: .; V gene: TRBV6-5; CDR3 protein: CASRTGQAADTQYF; CDR3 DNA: TGTGCCAGCAGGACGGGGCAAGCAGCAGATACGCAGTATTTT
clone size: few; J gene: TRBJ2-5; D gene: TRBD1; V gene: TRBV4-1; CDR3 protein: CASRGTRDRGRETQYF; CDR3 DNA: TGCGCCAGCAGAGGGACTCGGGACAGGGGGCGAGAGACCCAGTACTTC
clone size: .; J gene: TRBJ2-2; D gene: .; V gene: TRBV18; CDR3 protein: CASSPRQGGNTGELFF; CDR3 DNA: TGTGCCAGCTCACCGAGACAGGGAGGGAACACCGGGGAGCTGTTTTTT
clone size: few; J gene: TRBJ1-3; D gene: .; V gene: TRBV12-3/TRBV12-4; CDR3 protein: CASSRYSGNTIYF; CDR3 DNA: TGTGCCAGCAGTCGGTACTCTGGAAACACCATATATTTT
clone size: many; J gene: TRBJ1-2; D gene: .; V gene: TRBV7-2; CDR3 protein: CASSLMTSPGGYTF; CDR3 DNA: TGTGCCAGCAGCTTAATGACTAGTCCAGGCGGCTACACCTTC
clone size: .; J gene: TRBJ1-2; D gene: .; V gene: TRBV25-1; CDR3 protein: CASSEYYGYTF; CDR3 DNA: TGTGCCAGCAGTGAATACTATGGCTACACCTTC
clone size: .; J gene: TRBJ2-1; D gene: TRBD2; V gene: TRBV7-3; CDR3 protein: CASSLTSGGFRNEQFF; CDR3 DNA: TGTGCCAGCAGCTTAACTAGCGGGGGGTTTCGGAATGAGCAGTTCTTC